A few counts support the clone carrying this T cell receptor beta chain. This specimen belongs to a study of identical twins. The CDR3 has 15 residues. CDR1 and CDR2 (germline): MNHEY, SMNVEV (reference sequence). Trimming cost V 6 bases and J 6 bases; bases outside gene matches: 8. cDNA carried unique molecular identifiers, and a universal primer site was added by template switching. Each CDR3 protein is one row after TCRdb ran MiXCR on the 5' RACE reads. There are roughly 690,000 distinct CDR3 sequences in the sample; around 6% occur only once, and 1.5% to 2% lies in the top ten. The sequence derives from a man between 18 and 29 years old in good health. What was sequenced was naive T cells sorted from blood. This chain joins TRBV27 and TRBJ2-2; 9 nucleotides match TRBD1. CDR3 sequence reads: CASRETGGVPGELFF. The CDR3 DNA reads as TGTGCCAGCAGGGAGACAGGGGGGGTCCCCGGGGAGCTGTTTTTT.